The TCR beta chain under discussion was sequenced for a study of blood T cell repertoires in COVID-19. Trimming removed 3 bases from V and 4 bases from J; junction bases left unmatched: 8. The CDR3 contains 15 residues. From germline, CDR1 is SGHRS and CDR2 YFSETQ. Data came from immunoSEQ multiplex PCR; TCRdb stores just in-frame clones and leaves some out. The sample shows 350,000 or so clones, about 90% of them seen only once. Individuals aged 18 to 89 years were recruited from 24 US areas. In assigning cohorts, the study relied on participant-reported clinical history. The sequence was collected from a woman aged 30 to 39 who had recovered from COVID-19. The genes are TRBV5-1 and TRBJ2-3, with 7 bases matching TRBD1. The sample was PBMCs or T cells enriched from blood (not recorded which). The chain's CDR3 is CASSWKGADADTQYF. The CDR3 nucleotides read TGCGCCAGCAGCTGGAAGGGGGCTGATGCAGATACGCAGTATTTT.